This T cell receptor beta chain was captured by sequencing in a study of CD8 T cells in ankylosing spondylitis. The study's findings and limits: It appeared that ankylosing spondylitis blood was characterized by a TCR beta motif of several highly homologous variants.

V was clipped by 1 base and J by 2 bases, with 17 bases between them. The CDR3 extends over 17 amino acids. Per germline, CDR1 SEHNR and CDR2 FQNEAQ (reference sequence). This clonotype was seen a handful of times. Its antigen is unknown. Using quantitative 5'-RACE with molecular barcodes, the authors made TCR beta libraries. MiXCR, applied by TCRdb to the 5' RACE reads, yields one record per CDR3 protein. In the table there are over 200,000 distinct CDR3 sequences, approximately 20% of which are singletons. Sequenced input: blood, either unsorted or a sorted T cell fraction (not recorded which). The receptor was derived from a male donor with ankylosing spondylitis. The V gene is TRBV7-9, the J gene TRBJ1-1; D might be TRBD1 (6 bases). Here the CDR3 DNA reads TGTGCCAGCAGCTTAGTCCCGGGGACAAGAAGTAACACTGAAGCTTTCTTT. It specifies CASSLVPGTRSNTEAFF.